Listed below are T cell receptor beta chains from one sample, sequenced in a study of blood T cell repertoires in COVID-19. Here immunoSEQ multiplex PCR was the method, and the copy in TCRdb shows in-frame clones only, minus some. This repertoire shows fewer than 250,000 clones, 80% to 90% found once; its top ten account for over 9.5%. Sequencing used peripheral blood. These receptors all stem from a woman older than 75 with COVID-19, enrolled during active disease. Both conserved end residues are part of each CDR3. The D gene is left open where the match is weak. Part of the rows lack a size; the others show once, few, many or a class for expanded clones.

d_gene,abundance,v_gene,j_gene,CDR3nt,CDR3aa
-,-,TRBV19,TRBJ2-2,TGTGCCAGTAGTATAGCGGAGAGGGATCCAACCGGCACCGGGGAGCTGTTTTTT,CASSIAERDPTGTGELFF
-,-,TRBV19,TRBJ2-2,TGTGCCAGTACCGCCAGAAGGACAGCCACGGACACCGGGGAGCTGTTTTTT,CASTARRTATDTGELFF
-,-,TRBV28,TRBJ2-2,TGTGCCACCCCTGCGGACTCGAACACCGGGGAGCTGTTTTTT,CATPADSNTGELFF
TRBD2,-,TRBV7-9,TRBJ2-3,TGTGCCAGCAGCAGACTAGCGGGGGGGCGGAAGGCAGATACGCAGTATTTT,CASSRLAGGRKADTQYF
-,once,TRBV19,TRBJ1-3,TGTGCCAGTAGTATCGACAGAAGCTCTGGAAACACCATATATTTT,CASSIDRSSGNTIYF
-,-,TRBV6-1,TRBJ2-1,TGTGCCAGCAGTGACGGCCAGGGGGGATTCGATGAGCAGTTCTTC,CASSDGQGGFDEQFF
-,-,TRBV10-1,TRBJ1-3,TGCGCCAGCATCGAAAAGGAGTCTGGAAACACCATATATTTT,CASIEKESGNTIYF
TRBD1,once,TRBV5-1,TRBJ2-2,TGCGCCAGCAGCTTCTCCGGGACAGGGGCCCTAGGGGAGCTGTTTTTT,CASSFSGTGALGELFF
TRBD2,-,TRBV28,TRBJ2-7,TGTGCCAGCAGTTTTCGCCTAGCGGGGGGCTCCTACGAGCAGTACTTC,CASSFRLAGGSYEQYF
TRBD1,-,TRBV5-6,TRBJ1-2,TGTGCCAGCAGCTTACCCGGGACAGGGCCTGAGGGCTACACCTTC,CASSLPGTGPEGYTF
-,-,TRBV7-9,TRBJ1-3,TGTGCCAGCAGGGGTCTAGCAGGAAACACCATATATTTT,CASRGLAGNTIYF
-,-,TRBV6-1,TRBJ2-7,TGTGCCAGCAGTGAGGAGGGTTCGCGGGAGCAGTACTTC,CASSEEGSREQYF
TRBD1,-,TRBV3-1/TRBV3-2,TRBJ1-5,TGTGCCAGTTCGGCTACAGGGGCTACAAGTCAGCCCCAGCATTTT,CASSATGATSQPQHF
-,-,TRBV6-5,TRBJ1-3,TGTGCCAGCAGATTAGGAAACACCATATATTTT,CASRLGNTIYF
TRBD1,once,TRBV2,TRBJ1-2,TGTGCCAGCAGTCAGGGACAGAATAACTATGGCTACACCTTC,CASSQGQNNYGYTF